Listed below are T cell receptor beta chains from one sample, sequenced in a study of T cells in Graves' hyperthyroidism and ophthalmopathy. Each CDR3 protein is one row after TCRdb ran MiXCR on the multiplex PCR reads. The sample shows around 580,000 distinct CDR3 sequences, 35% to 55% of them seen only once. Sequenced input: peripheral blood or thyroid tissue (not recorded which). The receptor set was obtained from a woman between 18 and 29 years old with Graves' hyperthyroidism. Both conserved end residues are part of each CDR3. The D gene is left open where the match is weak. Only part of the rows carry a size: once, few, many, or a class if the clone is expanded.

j_call d_call v_call clone_size cdr3_aa cdr3_nt
TRBJ1-4 TRBD1 TRBV4-1 . CASSGQGFNEKLFF TGCGCCAGCAGCGGACAGGGTTTTAATGAAAAACTGTTTTTT
TRBJ2-2 TRBD2 TRBV3-1 . CASSQVSSGVGTGELFF TGTGCCAGCAGCCAAGTGTCTAGCGGGGTTGGTACCGGGGAGCTGTTTTTT
TRBJ1-6 TRBD1 TRBV20-1 many CSARVADRGTNSPLHF TGCAGTGCTAGAGTTGCGGACAGGGGGACTAATTCACCCCTCCACTTT
TRBJ1-2 TRBD1 TRBV12-3/TRBV12-4 . CASTSGQGALGYTF TGTGCCAGCACTTCCGGCCAGGGGGCGCTTGGCTACACCTTC
TRBJ2-5 . TRBV29-1 . CSQDLGPTGETQYF TGCAGCCAAGATCTTGGTCCTACGGGAGAGACCCAGTACTTC
TRBJ1-5 . TRBV7-3 . CASSFPDSYEHF TGTGCCAGCAGCTTCCCGGACAGCTACGAGCATTTT
TRBJ1-2 . TRBV2 . CASQGLTGGYTF TGTGCCAGCCAAGGACTGACTGGTGGCTACACCTTC
TRBJ2-7 . TRBV10-3 many CAISETGRVEQYF TGTGCCATCAGTGAGACGGGAAGGGTGGAGCAGTACTTC
TRBJ2-1 . TRBV2 . CASSPAIGNEQFF TGTGCCAGCAGTCCCGCTATCGGCAATGAGCAGTTCTTC
TRBJ2-2 TRBD2 TRBV20-1 many CSARTSGSSGELFF TGCAGTGCTAGGACTAGCGGGAGTTCCGGGGAGCTGTTTTTT
TRBJ1-1 . TRBV10-2 many CASLQPNTEAFF TGCGCCAGCCTACAGCCGAACACTGAAGCTTTCTTT
TRBJ2-5 . TRBV10-3 once CAISGLPGLQETQYF TGTGCCATCAGCGGCCTCCCGGGACTTCAAGAGACCCAGTACTTC
TRBJ2-5 TRBD2 TRBV20-1 . CSARGTSGSGETQYF TGCAGTGCTAGGGGGACTAGCGGGAGCGGGGAGACCCAGTACTTC
TRBJ1-5 . TRBV6-1 many CASALSEYQPQHF TGTGCCAGTGCCCTTAGCGAGTACCAGCCCCAGCATTTT
TRBJ2-2 TRBD1 TRBV5-1 . CASSSWADRVLSGELFF TGCGCCAGCAGCTCCTGGGCGGACAGGGTGCTCTCCGGGGAGCTGTTTTTT
TRBJ1-2 TRBD1 TRBV7-2 . CASSFNRGGRADGYTF TGTGCCAGCAGCTTTAACAGGGGAGGCAGGGCCGATGGCTACACCTTC
TRBJ1-5 . TRBV7-2 many CASSLSGGDQPQHF TGCGCCAGCAGCTTGAGCGGGGGGGATCAGCCCCAGCATTTT